Below, 9 T cell receptor beta chains from the same sample are listed, as sequenced in a study of cytomegalovirus exposure and HLA in healthy donors. It was with 60 Vbeta and 13 Jbeta primers that the PCR ran. Measured with immunoSEQ multiplex PCR; TCRdb has only the in-frame clones, and not every one. Among about 230,000 clones listed, 85% to 90% were seen once. The specimen sequenced was PBMCs. The receptors shown here come from a woman under 30 in good health and CMV-seronegative.

The chain has TRBV6-4 and TRBJ2-2; D remains unclear. The germline CDR1 and CDR2 sequences are MRHNA and SNTAGT. V was cut by 8 bases and J by 0 bases, with 10 bases left in between. The CDR3 spans 14 residues. The CDR3 nucleotides are TGTGCCAGCCGTGCAAATCCGAACACCGGGGAGCTGTTTTTT. As protein: CASRANPNTGELFF.

The gene calls are TRBV4-3 and TRBJ1-2; the D gene is possibly TRBD1 (5 bases). Germline CDR1 LGHNA, CDR2 YSLEER. The CDR3 covers 14 residues. Trimming shortened V by 0 bases and J by 4 bases, and 9 bases separated the two germline ends. The CDR3 spells CASSQDLGGYGYTF. The CDR3 nucleotides are TGCGCCAGCAGCCAAGATCTCGGGGGCTATGGCTACACCTTC.

The chain couples TRBV7-2 to TRBJ1-1; 7 bases fit TRBD1. Germline V CDR1 and CDR2: SGHTA, FQGNSA. With V trimmed by 0 bases and J by 5 bases, 6 bases remained unmatched. This CDR3 spans 15 amino acids. The CDR3 nucleotides are TGTGCCAGCAGCTTAGCAGCACAGGGGAGGACTGAAGCTTTCTTT. This translates into CASSLAAQGRTEAFF.

The J gene is TRBJ2-1, the V gene TRBV4-2, with 8 bases fitting TRBD1. The CDR3 totals 14 residues. After removal of 7 bases from V and 8 bases from J, the junction contained 10 bases not matched to a gene. Germline V gene data show CDR1 as LGHNA and CDR2 as YNFKEQ. The CDR3 DNA reads TGTGCCAGCAAACAAGCGTACAGGGGGGATGAGCAGTTCTTC. This gives the protein CASKQAYRGDEQFF.

The rearrangement links TRBV2 to TRBJ2-5, with TRBD2 identical over 11 bases. Germline V CDR1 and CDR2: SNHLY, FYNNEI. The V segment lost 5 bases and the J segment 2 bases; nucleotides outside the gene matches: 7. This CDR3 is 16 amino acids long. The CDR3 is CASSNKLAGVQETQYF. CDR3 sequence (DNA): TGTGCCAGCAGTAATAAACTAGCGGGAGTTCAAGAGACCCAGTACTTC.

This chain connects TRBV5-4 to TRBJ2-2; D gene ambiguous. This CDR3 spans 14 amino acids. The germline V gene encodes CDR1 SGHNT and CDR2 YYREEE (reference sequence). Deletions cut 0 bases from V and 5 bases from J, with 8 bases between. CDR3 region: CASSLGRITGELFF. DNA for the CDR3: TGTGCCAGCAGCTTGGGGCGGATTACCGGGGAGCTGTTTTTT.

The rearrangement joins TRBV6-5 to TRBJ1-5, with a possible D match to TRBD1 (5 bases). Germline CDR1 MNHEY, CDR2 SVGAGI. Trimming took off 5 bases at V and 9 bases at J, with 11 bases between the two ends. CDR3 length equals 12 residues. As DNA, the CDR3 is TGTGCCAGCAGTGAAACGGGGGGGCCCCAGCATTTT. The encoded protein is CASSETGGPQHF.

The table lists this clone with a few counts. This chain connects TRBV5-4 to TRBJ1-6, with TRBD1 as a possible D gene (5 bases). CDR1 and CDR2 from the germline V gene are SGHNT and YYREEE (reference sequence). The V end lost 4 bases, the J end lost 9 bases, and 20 bases lay between the germline ends. This CDR3 has 16 amino acids. The DNA of the CDR3 is TGTGCCAGCAGCCGAGCGGGGGTAGCGCAAGGTTCACCCCTCCACTTT. Amino acids: CASSRAGVAQGSPLHF.

The chain has TRBV6-5 and TRBJ1-3, with a tentative D call TRBD1 (5 bases). The V gene's germline CDR1 is MNHEY and CDR2 SVGAGI. V was clipped by 4 bases and J by 8 bases, with 9 bases between them. This CDR3 is built from 12 residues. CDR3 in amino acids: CASSSRGDTIYF. CDR3 DNA sequence: TGTGCCAGCAGTTCACGGGGGGACACCATATATTTT.